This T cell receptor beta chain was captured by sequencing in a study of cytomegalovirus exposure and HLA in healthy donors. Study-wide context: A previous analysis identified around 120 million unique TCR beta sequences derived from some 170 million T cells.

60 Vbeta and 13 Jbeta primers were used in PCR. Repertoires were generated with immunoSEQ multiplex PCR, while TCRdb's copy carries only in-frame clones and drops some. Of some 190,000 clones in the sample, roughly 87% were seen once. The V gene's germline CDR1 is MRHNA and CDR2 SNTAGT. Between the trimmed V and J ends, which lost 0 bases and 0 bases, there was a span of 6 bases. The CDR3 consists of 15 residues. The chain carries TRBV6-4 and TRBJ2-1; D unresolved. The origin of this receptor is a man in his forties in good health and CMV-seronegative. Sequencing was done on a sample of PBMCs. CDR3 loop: CASSDSADSYNEQFF. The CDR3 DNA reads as TGTGCCAGCAGTGACTCGGCGGACTCCTACAATGAGCAGTTCTTC.